This T cell receptor beta chain was recovered during a study of PD-L1 blockade in urothelial cancer. At the level of the study: At 3 weeks after treatment start (second dose) and again at 6 weeks, blood was analyzed. Counts from blood samples showed a median of 141,255 T cells.

This CDR3 is 11 amino acids long. Germline-derived CDR1 and CDR2 are SGDLS and YYNGEE. For this clone: Its antigen is unknown. At one of its ends the junction is not consistent with the germline gene, which may arise from a read error.

Time point given: peripheral blood 6 weeks after treatment start. Pretreatment and on-treatment samples were taken, numbering 1 to 8 per patient. Points from the study as a whole: Larger 3-week expansion of tumor-associated blood clones was seen in durable-benefit patients.

Generated by immunoSEQ multiplex PCR, the TCRdb table keeps only in-frame clones and is missing some. The sample lists 35,000 to 45,000 clones; 91% were seen once. The material sequenced was PBMCs, taken around atezolizumab (anti-PD-L1) treatment. The TCR sequence derives from a man in his 70s with urothelial cancer. V and J are TRBV9 and TRBJ1-2; 8 bases align to TRBD1. Here the CDR3 DNA reads TGTGCCAGCAGCACCGGACAGGGATTGGCCTTC. It translates to CASSTGQGLAF.